Shown below are 5 T cell receptor beta chains from a single sample sequenced in a study of persistence of HIV-infected CD4 T cells. Antigens for these TCRs are unknown. The libraries were made with immunoSEQ version 4 in survey mode. TCRdb's table, derived via immunoSEQ multiplex PCR, lists solely in-frame clones and lacks some. The sample consists of 35,000 to 50,000 clones, approximately 93% of them appearing once. This nonspecific control used anti-CD3/anti-CD28 bead stimulation of CD4+ T cells. CD4+ T cells upregulating both CD40 ligand and CD69 were sorted as responding cells. Source: CD4+ T cells sorted from PBMCs after roughly 18-hour stimulation, taken from a patient who received antiretroviral therapy. The origin of the receptors is an adult man with HIV who was CMV-seropositive.

The rearrangement joins TRBV3-1 (or the pseudogene TRBV3-2) to TRBJ1-1; possibly TRBD1 for D (6 bases). Looked up from germline, CDR1 is LGHDT and CDR2 is YNNKEL (reference sequence). The V and J ends lost 0 bases and 10 bases respectively, with 12 bases between them. The CDR3 length is 13 residues. The CDR3 DNA sequence: TGTGCCAGCAGCCAAGAACCGATAGGGGGAGCTTTCTTT. Translation: CASSQEPIGGAFF.

This clone was observed a handful of times. The chain has TRBV27 and TRBJ1-6; tentative D call: TRBD1 (5 bases). Trimming pared 9 bases from V and 5 bases from J, leaving 14 bases between. The CDR3 has 14 residues. Per the germline V gene, CDR1 is MNHEY and CDR2 is SMNVEV (reference sequence). The CDR3 loop reads CASTYRSNNSPLHF. CDR3 DNA sequence: TGTGCCAGTACATACAGGTCCAATAATTCACCCCTCCACTTT.

This clone rates as medium-sized. This sequence joins TRBV2 and TRBJ1-1; D may be TRBD1 (5 bases). The V end lost 3 bases, the J end lost 0 bases, and 11 bases lay between the germline ends. The length of the CDR3 is 15 residues. Germline V gene lookup returns CDR1 SNHLY and CDR2 FYNNEI. The CDR3 DNA is TGTGCCAGCAGTGAGGGACGGAGCATGAACACTGAAGCTTTCTTT. Translated: CASSEGRSMNTEAFF.

This chain joins TRBV19 and TRBJ2-2; 9 bases match TRBD2. CDR1 is LNHDA, CDR2 SQIVND, per germline (reference sequence). With 1 base clipped from V and 7 bases from J, the junction kept 7 bases outside the gene matches. The CDR3 has 16 amino acids. As DNA, the CDR3 is TGTGCCAGTAGTATAGTTGCGGGGGGGCCCCACGGGGAGCTGTTTTTT. This gives the protein CASSIVAGGPHGELFF.

This clone was counted a few times. The rearrangement joins TRBV28 to TRBJ1-1; 9 nucleotides align to TRBD1. CDR1 and CDR2 from the germline V gene are MDHEN and SYDVKM. The trim removed 6 bases at V and 3 bases at J, leaving 5 bases unmatched. This CDR3 region has 14 residues. CDR3 sequence reads: CASRTGTGYTEAFF. The CDR3 coding sequence is TGTGCCAGCAGAACCGGGACAGGGTACACTGAAGCTTTCTTT.